One and the same sample provided the 24 T cell receptor beta chains below, sequenced in a study of metastatic and nonmetastatic thyroid tumors. Ahead of thyroid surgery, no patient had received treatment of any kind. TCRdb reanalyzed the PCR reads via MiXCR. The profile shows tens of thousands of clones, roughly an eighth of them singletons. The sequenced sample was tumor tissue. The receptors stem from a female donor with papillary thyroid cancer or a benign thyroid nodule (not recorded which). Some clones in this sample may be carry-over from other donors' samples.

Turning to this clone: One end of the junction is discordant with germline, which a read error may explain. The same CDR3 also results from other DNA sequences found in this sample. The V and J genes are TRBV6-1 and TRBJ2-5, with D tentatively TRBD2 (5 bases). Germline V gene lookup returns CDR1 MNHNS and CDR2 SASEGT. This CDR3 contains 14 residues. The CDR3 bases are TGTGCCAGCAGTGGGCTAGCCGGGCAAGAGACACAGTACTTC. Translation gives CASSGLAGQETQYF.

This clone was counted many times. The same CDR3 arises from other DNA sequences in this sample as well. The CDR3 nucleotides are TGTGCCAGCAGTTCAGGTCTACCTCCTTCGACAGATACGCAGTATTTT. Amino acids: CASSSGLPPSTDTQYF. The chain recombines TRBV6-1 with TRBJ2-3; D ambiguous. With 5 bases removed from V and 3 bases from J, the gap between germline ends came to 18 bases. The CDR3 runs 16 residues. Germline V gene data show CDR1 as MNHNS and CDR2 as SASEGT.

This clone was counted at least ten times. The chain has TRBV4-1 and TRBJ2-3; D is ambiguous. V was trimmed by 4 bases and J by 0 bases, leaving 11 bases between them. The germline V gene encodes CDR1 MGHRA and CDR2 YSYEKL. The CDR3 has 15 residues. CDR3 nucleotides: TGCGCCAGCAGCCGAGACATACAAAGCACAGATACGCAGTATTTT. Its protein product is CASSRDIQSTDTQYF.

This clone was seen many times. The chain carries TRBV10-2 and TRBJ1-5, with 7 bases identical to TRBD1. The length of the CDR3 is 13 residues. The V gene's germline CDR1 is WSHSY and CDR2 SAAADI. V trimming: 7 bases; J trimming: 13 bases; junction bases outside the gene matches: 13. CDR3 loop: CASTSGGAIGQHF. CDR3 in DNA: TGCGCCAGCACCTCAGGGGGGGCCATAGGACAGCATTTT.

In this sample, this clone turned up a few times. J is TRBJ2-2 and V is TRBV6-1; D gene uncertain. Germline-derived CDR1 and CDR2 are MNHNS and SASEGT. The CDR3 totals 13 residues. Trimming took 7 bases from V and 2 from J, leaving 8 bases between them. The CDR3 region is CASIEINTGELFF. The CDR3 nucleotides read TGTGCCAGCATCGAGATAAACACCGGGGAGCTGTTTTTT.

Regarding this clone: This may come from a read error, since a much larger clone is one base off. The chain has TRBV6-1 and TRBJ1-2; tentatively, D is TRBD1 (6 bases). CDR1 and CDR2 from the germline V gene are MNHNS and SASEGT. CDR3 size: 12 residues. The CDR3: CASSTLKGDLNF. The CDR3 DNA follows: TGTGCCAGCAGTACTTTAAAGGGGGACCTAAACTTC.

The chain has TRBV5-1 and TRBJ1-1; a possible D gene is TRBD1 (5 bases). V dropped 0 bases and J dropped 4 bases, with 10 bases sitting between them. Germline V gene data show CDR1 as SGHRS and CDR2 as YFSETQ. The CDR3 is made up of 14 amino acids. The CDR3 loop is CASSLVVGGTEAFF. CDR3 sequence (DNA): TGCGCCAGCAGCTTGGTGGTGGGGGGCACTGAAGCTTTCTTT.

This clone was seen at least ten times. V usage is TRBV24-1 and J usage is TRBJ2-1, with TRBD2 matching 9 bases. V lost 3 bases, J lost 8 bases, and 13 bases stayed unmatched. Germline V gene lookup returns CDR1 KGHDR and CDR2 SFDVKD. The CDR3 length is 17 residues. The CDR3 loop reads CATSDASGAGGHDEQFF. The CDR3 bases are TGTGCCACCAGTGATGCTTCTGGAGCGGGAGGTCACGATGAGCAGTTCTTC.

This clone has ten or more counts. The chain combines TRBV7-9 with TRBJ2-2, with D hard to call. The V gene's germline CDR1 is SEHNR and CDR2 FQNEAQ (reference sequence). This CDR3 contains 13 residues. V was shortened by 5 bases and J by 4 bases, with 8 bases between the two germline ends. The CDR3 region is CASSASVTGELFF. The CDR3 coding sequence is TGTGCCAGCAGCGCTTCGGTCACCGGGGAGCTGTTTTTT.

This clone was seen a few times. V and J are TRBV28 and TRBJ2-5; possible D gene TRBD2, 6 bases. V lost 5 bases and J lost 1, with 20 bases in between. The germline V gene encodes CDR1 MDHEN and CDR2 SYDVKM. This CDR3 is 17 amino acids long. CDR3 loop: CASSNPRYGGRQETQYF. In nucleotides, the CDR3 is TGTGCCAGCAGTAACCCGCGGTACGGGGGACGCCAAGAGACCCAGTACTTC.

CDR3 loop: CASSLRPEAEKYF. The DNA of the CDR3 is TGTGCCAGCAGCTTAAGGCCAGAAGCGGAGAAGTACTTC. The gene calls are TRBV5-5 and TRBJ2-7, with TRBD2 as a possible D gene (5 bases). Trimming left V 2 bases short and J 11 bases short, with 17 bases between. CDR3 length equals 13 residues. In germline, CDR1 is SGHKS, CDR2 YYEKEE (reference sequence).

Worth noting for this clone: Its ends do not fully match the called genes, so a read error is possible. The same CDR3 is also encoded by other DNA sequences in this sample. V gene TRBV27 combines with J gene TRBJ2-1, with D maybe TRBD1 (5 bases). The germline V gene has CDR1 MNHEY and CDR2 SMNVEV (reference sequence). The CDR3 covers 13 residues. CDR3 loop: CASISQAGSGQFF. In nucleotides, the CDR3 is TGCGCCAGCATATCACAGGCCGGTTCGGGGCAGTTCTTC.

This clone was observed many times. The gene calls are TRBV7-8 and TRBJ1-3; no reliable D call. The CDR3 extends over 15 amino acids. V lost 1 base and J 3 bases, leaving 10 bases between the germline ends. Germline V gene data show CDR1 as SGHVS and CDR2 as FQNEAQ. The CDR3 DNA is TGTGCCAGCAGCTTAGACGCCAGAGGTGGAAACACCATATATTTT. Encoded protein: CASSLDARGGNTIYF.

To note about this clone: Being one base from a much bigger clone, this may be a read error. The same CDR3 arises from other DNA sequences in this sample as well. The V gene is TRBV19, the J gene TRBJ2-7; D may be TRBD1 or TRBD2 (5 bases each). The CDR3 extends over 14 amino acids. Germline V gives CDR1 LNHDA, CDR2 SQIVND (reference sequence). In DNA form, the CDR3 reads TGTGCCAGTAGGTCTGGGGGTTCTGCCTACAAGCAGTACTTC. This translates into CASRSGGSAYKQYF.

The chain has TRBV11-3 and TRBJ2-2, with D hard to call. Germline values: CDR1 SGHNT, CDR2 YENEEA. The V end lost 7 bases, the J end lost 7 bases, and 19 bases lay between the germline ends. This CDR3 is 15 amino acids long. For the CDR3, the DNA is TGTGCCAGCACCCTCCGATTGGTGCAAATCGGGGAGCTGTTTTTT. This codes for CASTLRLVQIGELFF.

This clone was picked up many times. This sequence joins TRBV12-3 or TRBV12-4 and TRBJ2-5, with D possibly matching TRBD1 (6 bases). The ends were cut back, 7 bases at V and 4 bases at J, with 16 bases in the middle. CDR3 length: 14 residues. The CDR3, as DNA: TGTGCCAGCACCGGGACAAACCGGAGAGAGACCCAGTACTTC. Translated: CASTGTNRRETQYF.

This clone was seen many times. This chain links TRBV9 with TRBJ2-3, with 10 bases matching TRBD2. This CDR3 comprises 15 residues. J gave up 2 bases and V 3 bases, and 3 bases lay outside the gene matches. Germline V gives CDR1 SGDLS, CDR2 YYNGEE. The CDR3 protein is CASSELAGLTDTQYF. CDR3 in DNA: TGTGCCAGCAGCGAACTAGCGGGGCTCACAGATACGCAGTATTTT.

In its sample, this clone was seen many times. The rearrangement links TRBV20-1 to TRBJ2-1, with D possibly called TRBD1 or TRBD2 (6 bases each). V was clipped by 7 bases and J by 14 bases, with 21 bases between them. The CDR3 runs 12 residues. Germline CDR1 reads DFQATT; CDR2 reads SNEGSKA (reference sequence). In nucleotides, the CDR3 is TGCAGTGTATTAAGGGGGGACCGTCAGGAGTTCTTC. Its protein product is CSVLRGDRQEFF.

This clone was counted at least ten times. V usage is TRBV20-1 and J usage is TRBJ1-4; the D is unclear. This CDR3 has 16 amino acids. Deletions cut 1 base from V and 5 bases from J, with 17 bases between. Germline CDR1 DFQATT, CDR2 SNEGSKA (reference sequence). CDR3 in DNA: TGCAGTGCTAGAGGTGCCAGCCTCGGGCGGAATGAAAAACTGTTTTTT. The encoded protein is CSARGASLGRNEKLFF.

At least ten counts were recorded for this clone. The V call is TRBV6-2 or TRBV6-3, the J call TRBJ2-3, with D unresolved. Trimming took off 0 bases at V and 2 bases at J, with 24 bases between the two ends. Germline CDR1 and CDR2: MNHEY and SVGEGT. CDR3 length equals 20 residues. CDR3 sequence: CASSYSPSALYSGATDTQYF. CDR3 sequence (DNA): TGTGCCAGCAGTTACTCCCCTTCCGCCCTTTATTCGGGCGCCACAGATACGCAGTATTTT.

This clone was detected many times. The V call is TRBV12-3 or TRBV12-4, the J call TRBJ2-3; D gene ambiguous. This CDR3 is 14 amino acids long. Trimming cost V 2 bases and J 2 bases, with 8 bases left between them. The CDR3 DNA reads TGTGCCAGCAGTTTAATAGCTGACACAGATACGCAGTATTTT. Amino acid sequence: CASSLIADTDTQYF.

This clone was found many times. This chain uses TRBV5-1 with TRBJ2-7; D might be TRBD1 (6 bases). The CDR3 is made up of 14 amino acids. Trimming removed 4 bases from V and 4 bases from J, with 15 bases in between. Germline V gene data show CDR1 as SGHRS and CDR2 as YFSETQ. This CDR3 is CASSTAGTLYEQYF. The CDR3 DNA follows: TGCGCCAGCAGCACTGCCGGGACACTATACGAGCAGTACTTC. The full variable domain, its missing parts supplied by reference TRBV5-1 and TRBJ2-7, is KAGVTQTPRYLIKTRGQQVTLSCSPISGHRSVSWYQQTPGQGLQFLFEYFSETQRNKGNFPGRFSGRQFSNSRSEMNVSTLELGDSALYLCASSTAGTLYEQYFGPGTRLTVT.

This clone was observed many times. The J gene is TRBJ2-1, the V gene TRBV5-1, with 8 nucleotides matching TRBD2. V dropped 1 base and J dropped 6; count of bases not matched to a gene: 6. The germline V gene has CDR1 SGHRS and CDR2 YFSETQ. This CDR3 spans 15 amino acids. The CDR3 region has the DNA TGCGCCAGCAGCTTGAGGGCGGGAGGAGGCAATGAGCAGTTCTTC. This translates into CASSLRAGGGNEQFF. Looking up the rest from reference TRBV5-1 and TRBJ2-1 gives the full variable domain: KAGVTQTPRYLIKTRGQQVTLSCSPISGHRSVSWYQQTPGQGLQFLFEYFSETQRNKGNFPGRFSGRQFSNSRSEMNVSTLELGDSALYLCASSLRAGGGNEQFFGPGTRLTVL.

This clone was seen ten or more times. V gene TRBV20-1 combines with J gene TRBJ2-7, with D unclear. Per germline, CDR1 DFQATT and CDR2 SNEGSKA (reference sequence). The V end lost 1 base, the J end lost 2 bases, and 9 bases lay between the germline ends. This CDR3 is 13 amino acids long. CDR3 residues: CSARGGKTYEQYF. The CDR3 DNA sequence: TGCAGTGCTAGAGGTGGGAAAACCTACGAGCAGTACTTC.